Presented here are 21 T cell receptor beta chains from one specimen sequenced in a study of T cells in women clearing cervical HPV infection. Profiling relied on immunoSEQ multiplex PCR, and the TCRdb table lists in-frame clones only, not all of them. Here the sample table reports tens of thousands of clones. The source material was blood buffy coat. The receptors were gathered from a woman aged 18 to 75 with a cervical HPV16 infection that either progressed to CIN3+ or cleared (not recorded which).

Of note for this clone: The sequenced fragment ends 3 residues before the CDR3 boundary, so the rest is inferred from the germline J gene. The chain carries TRBV19 and TRBJ1-1; TRBD1 might be the D (5 bases). The CDR3 is 14 residues long. Per the germline V gene, CDR1 is LNHDA and CDR2 is SQIVND (reference sequence). The V gene lost 7 bases and the J gene lost 4 bases, with 16 bases spanning the gap. The covered CDR3 bases are TGTGCCAGTAAACAGGACCTTACAGCCACTGAA. Protein sequence: CASKQDLTATE. The CDR3, in full, reads CASKQDLTATEAFF.

Concerning this clone: The read is 3 residues too short to cover the CDR3 end, so that end is filled in from the germline J gene. The chain links TRBV20-1 to TRBJ2-5; 10 bases map to TRBD2. Trimming at V came to 6 bases and at J to 4 bases, leaving 11 bases not matched to a gene. Germline CDR1 and CDR2: DFQATT and SNEGSKA (reference sequence). The CDR3 covers 15 residues. CDR3 sequence: CSAPGLAEGRETQYF. The sequenced part of the CDR3 DNA is TGCAGTGCCCCCGGACTAGCGGAGGGGCGAGAGACC.

As to this clone: The CDR3 extends 3 residues past the end of the read, so its final part is completed from the germline J gene. This rearrangement joins TRBV2 to TRBJ2-1; TRBD2 matches at 10 bases. Trimming removed 8 bases from V and 3 bases from J; junction bases left unmatched: 7. The germline gives CDR1 SNHLY, CDR2 FYNNEI. CDR3 length: 15 residues. CDR3 bases read: TGTGCCAGCTTTGCGACTAGCGGGCGCTACAATGAG. It yields the protein CASFATSGRYNE. The complete CDR3 reads CASFATSGRYNEQFF.

With regard to this clone: The read gets to within 3 residues of the CDR3 end, and the germline J gene fills in the rest. This sequence joins TRBV29-1 and TRBJ2-3, with 7 bases fitting TRBD2. CDR1 SQVTM and CDR2 ANQGSEA come from the germline V gene. This CDR3 spans 13 amino acids. The DNA read from the CDR3 is TGCAGCGTTGAAGACCCGGGGGGAGAGACG. Translating it yields CSVEDPGGET. The CDR3, in full, reads CSVEDPGGETQYF.

CDR3 DNA (partial): TGTGCCAGCAGCCTAGACAGGGTGGAGACG. Translated, it gives CASSLDRVET. The complete CDR3 reads CASSLDRVETQYF. This chain links TRBV7-3 with TRBJ2-3, with TRBD1 matching over 7 bases. The missing CDR3 end, 3 residues past where the read stops, is filled in from the germline J gene. The germline gives CDR1 SGHTA, CDR2 FQGTGA. CDR3 length equals 13 residues.

With respect to this clone: Sequencing ends 3 residues short of the CDR3 end; the germline J gene provides the rest. V gene TRBV5-1 combines with J gene TRBJ2-1; possibly TRBD2 for D (6 bases). Germline lookup yields CDR1 SGHRS and CDR2 YFSETQ. The V gene lost 7 bases and the J gene lost 8 bases, with 22 bases spanning the gap. The CDR3 runs 15 residues. CDR3 sequence: CASRSAGLASDEQFF. The sequenced CDR3 bases are TGCGCCAGCCGATCCGCGGGACTCGCTAGCGATGAG.

A note on this clone: Germline and junction disagree at one end, which may indicate a read error. The read ends 3 residues early relative to the CDR3; the germline J gene fills the gap. The rearrangement links TRBV4-2 to TRBJ2-7, with TRBD2 identical over 12 bases. Germline V CDR1 and CDR2: LGHNA, YNFKEQ. The CDR3 contains 18 residues. The CDR3 spells CASSGGTGRTSGVLEQYF. The part of the CDR3 DNA that was read is TGCGCCAGCAGCGGTGGGACAGGGCGGACTAGCGGGGTTCTCGAG.

Concerning this clone itself: The read stops 3 residues short of the end of the CDR3; the missing end is completed from the germline J gene. This chain links TRBV2 with TRBJ1-5, with no clear D. Germline V CDR1 and CDR2: SNHLY, FYNNEI. Trimming removed 3 bases from V and 0 bases from J, with 3 bases in between. The CDR3 sequence is 13 residues long. The DNA read from the CDR3 is TGTGCCAGCAGTGATAGTAGCAATCAGCCC. It specifies CASSDSSNQP. The entire CDR3 reads CASSDSSNQPQHF.

Remarks on this clone: Sequencing ends 3 residues short of the CDR3 end; the germline J gene provides the rest. The genes are TRBV7-8 and TRBJ2-7, with TRBD2 matching over 10 bases. This CDR3 spans 14 amino acids. The J segment lost 4 bases and the V segment lost 4 bases, leaving 4 bases of the junction unmatched. The V gene's germline CDR1 is SGHVS and CDR2 FQNEAQ. The CDR3 bases that were read are TGTGCCAGCAGCTGGAGGACTAGCGGATACGAG. Its protein is CASSWRTSGYE. The CDR3 reads in full as CASSWRTSGYEQYF.

Comment on this clone: From the germline J gene comes the end of the CDR3, since the read stops 3 residues before it. V gene TRBV19 combines with J gene TRBJ2-7; D gene ambiguous. V gave up 1 base and J gave up 2 bases, with 12 bases separating them. From germline, CDR1 is LNHDA and CDR2 SQIVND (reference sequence). This CDR3 comprises 15 residues. CDR3 bases read: TGTGCCAGTAGTATAGGATCCTACAGCCCCTACGAG. Translating it yields CASSIGSYSPYE. The whole CDR3 sequence is CASSIGSYSPYEQYF.

Turning to this clone: The read comes to an end 3 residues before the CDR3 does, leaving the germline J gene to fill in the end. The genes are TRBV11-3 and TRBJ2-1; possibly TRBD1 for D (6 bases). Deletions cut 1 base from V and 4 bases from J, with 11 bases between. CDR1 and CDR2 from the germline V gene are SGHNT and YENEEA. There are 15 residues in the CDR3. The CDR3: CASSLVSGDYNEQFF. CDR3 DNA (partial): TGTGCCAGCAGCTTAGTGTCAGGGGATTACAATGAG.

With regard to this clone: The CDR3 goes on 3 residues after the read ends, and that part is filled in from the germline J gene. The chain recombines TRBV7-3 with TRBJ2-4, with D possibly matching TRBD2 (5 bases). The CDR3 length is 15 residues. Germline V gives CDR1 SGHTA, CDR2 FQGTGA. The CDR3: CASSMTGRDRGGQYF. The CDR3 bases that were read are TGTGCCAGCAGCATGACCGGTCGAGATCGGGGTGGT.

A remark on this clone: With the read ending 3 residues before the CDR3 end, the germline J gene is used to fill in that end. Other DNA sequences within the sample encode an identical CDR3. The rearrangement links TRBV19 to TRBJ1-3, with 8 bases fitting TRBD1. V was pared by 11 bases and J by 0 bases, with 9 bases of the junction left unmatched. CDR1 and CDR2 from the germline V gene are LNHDA and SQIVND (reference sequence). The CDR3 is 15 amino acids. CDR3 DNA (partial): TGTGCCTTGACAGGGGTCCATCGCTCTGGAAACACC. It encodes CALTGVHRSGNT. The whole CDR3 sequence reads CALTGVHRSGNTIYF.

To note about this clone: The CDR3 end is not reached by the read, which stops 3 residues before it; the germline J gene fills it in. This chain links TRBV20-1 with TRBJ2-4; D is perhaps TRBD1 (5 bases). There are 13 residues in the CDR3. The germline gives CDR1 DFQATT, CDR2 SNEGSKA (reference sequence). This CDR3 reads CSATPGSHYGQYF. The sequenced part of the CDR3 DNA is TGCAGTGCTACTCCAGGGTCTCACTATGGT.

About this clone: The read falls 3 residues short of the CDR3 end, and the missing part is taken from the germline J gene. V usage is TRBV5-1 and J usage is TRBJ1-1; 10 nucleotides match TRBD1. J gave up 6 bases and V 4 bases, and 15 bases lay outside the gene matches. The germline V gene has CDR1 SGHRS and CDR2 YFSETQ. The CDR3 sequence is 17 residues long. The CDR3 spells CASSRDPRTGGSAEAFF. The covered CDR3 bases are TGCGCCAGCAGCAGAGATCCCCGGACAGGGGGGTCGGCTGAA.

On this clone: The CDR3 is cut off 3 residues early in the read; its end comes from the germline J gene. The gene calls are TRBV30 and TRBJ1-5; weak D call: TRBD1 (6 bases). The germline V gene has CDR1 GTSNPN and CDR2 SVGIG (reference sequence). V lost 0 bases and J 3 bases, leaving 12 bases between the germline ends. The CDR3 extends over 15 amino acids. The CDR3 spells CAWSVSGVFNQPQHF. The covered CDR3 bases are TGTGCCTGGAGTGTATCAGGGGTCTTCAATCAGCCC.

In regard to this clone: The missing CDR3 end, 3 residues past where the read stops, is filled in from the germline J gene. The rearrangement links TRBV19 to TRBJ1-2; D gene ambiguous. This CDR3 is built from 15 residues. CDR1 and CDR2 from the germline V gene are LNHDA and SQIVND (reference sequence). Partial CDR3 DNA: TGTGCCAGTAGTAAAGAGTACGGACTTCTGGGCGAC. Its translation is CASSKEYGLLGD. The entire CDR3 sequence reads CASSKEYGLLGDYTF.

Worth noting for this clone: The CDR3 end is not reached by the read, which stops 3 residues before it; the germline J gene fills it in. This rearrangement joins TRBV7-9 to TRBJ2-1; D uncertain. CDR1 is SEHNR and CDR2 is FQNEAQ in the germline V gene (reference sequence). Trimming cost V 9 bases and J 3 bases, with 6 bases left between them. The CDR3 sequence is 11 residues long. The CDR3 DNA, read in part, is TGTGCCAGTTCCTTCTACAATGAG. This sequence encodes CASSFYNE. The CDR3 reads in full as CASSFYNEQFF.

Regarding this clone: The read falls 3 residues short of the CDR3 end, and the missing part is taken from the germline J gene. The V and J genes are TRBV20-1 and TRBJ2-1; a possible D gene is TRBD2 (5 bases). CDR3 length equals 15 residues. Between the trimmed V and J ends, which lost 1 base and 1 base, there was a span of 11 bases. Germline CDR1 reads DFQATT; CDR2 reads SNEGSKA (reference sequence). Incomplete CDR3 DNA: TGCAGTGCTAGAGGAACGGGGAATTCCTACAATGAG. Amino acid sequence: CSARGTGNSYNE. Given in full, the CDR3 is CSARGTGNSYNEQFF.

Points on this clone: The read gets to within 3 residues of the CDR3 end, and the germline J gene fills in the rest. V gene TRBV7-3 combines with J gene TRBJ2-7; 11 positions match TRBD2. The V segment lost 4 bases and the J segment 2 bases; nucleotides outside the gene matches: 13. The germline gives CDR1 SGHTA, CDR2 FQGTGA. The CDR3 runs to 18 residues. Incomplete CDR3 DNA: TGTGCCAGCAGCTCCCGACTAGCGGGAACTGCCGAAACCTACGAG. It is translated as CASSSRLAGTAETYE. The full CDR3 reads CASSSRLAGTAETYEQYF. Together with reference TRBV7-3 and TRBJ2-7, the CDR3 gives the full variable domain: GAGVSQTPSNKVTEKGKYVELRCDPISGHTALYWYRQSLGQGPEFLIYFQGTGAADDSGLPNDRFFAVRPEGSVSTLKIQRTERGDSAVYLCASSSRLAGTAETYEQYFGPGTRLTVT.

To note about this clone: The read ends 3 residues before the CDR3 terminus; that terminus is restored from the germline J gene. The chain uses TRBV7-3 and TRBJ1-1; tentatively, D is TRBD1 (5 bases). V was cut by 5 bases and J by 4 bases, with 17 bases left in between. Germline-derived CDR1 and CDR2 are SGHTA and FQGTGA. The CDR3 is made up of 15 amino acids. The CDR3: CASSPQAQGSTEAFF. The sequenced part of the CDR3 DNA is TGTGCCAGCAGCCCTCAGGCCCAGGGCAGCACTGAA. Using reference TRBV7-3 and TRBJ1-1 for the parts outside the CDR3, the full variable domain is GAGVSQTPSNKVTEKGKYVELRCDPISGHTALYWYRQSLGQGPEFLIYFQGTGAADDSGLPNDRFFAVRPEGSVSTLKIQRTERGDSAVYLCASSPQAQGSTEAFFGQGTRLTVV.